This T cell receptor beta chain originates from a study of blood T cell repertoires in COVID-19 (TCRdb year 2020). Study-wide context: The collaborator samples originated in the United States, Italy and Spain and spanned the acute and convalescent phases of COVID-19. The material from the prospective study consisted of cDNA or gDNA derived from T cells, B-cell-depleted T cells, or PBMCs. Sample metadata almost always included a de-identified subject ID, COVID-19 status, age in years and sex. The repertoires were released in a freely available public database meant as a resource for research on the immune response to SARS-CoV-2. Subjects who had been exposed to COVID-19, were actively infected with it, or had recovered from it provided the deeply sampled blood TCRbeta repertoires that made up the dataset. Samples were obtained from the ongoing ImmuneRACE study (first 160 participants) and from 1,200 or so subjects provided by 6 global collaborators. HLA class I and class II types, where available, came from metadata supplied by the sample provider rather than from assay-based typing. General conclusions and limits of the study: The amount of clinical and demographic metadata varied by source and participant and was provided uncurated.

TCRbeta CDR3 regions were amplified from genomic DNA using the immunoSEQ Assay, a bias-controlled multiplex PCR. The authors' pipeline ran thus. Nucleated cell counts per sample were estimated from amplification of reference gene primers within the assay. Sequence reads were collapsed and filtered to measure the absolute abundance of every unique TCRbeta CDR3 rearrangement. For each sample, productive Simpson clonality was calculated as the square root of Simpson's diversity index across productive rearrangements. TCRdb limited this immuneACCESS table to in-frame rearrangements with V and J called. A share of clones is missing; checked studies link under half to unresolved V genes, and the rest is unexplained. D and trimming come from the DNA, and the V and J calls and clone size come from that table. Within this sample are around 250,000 clones, with about 87% of them counted one time only. The ten largest clones capture 5.5% to 9% of the sample.

Sequences SGHVS (CDR1) and FQNEAQ (CDR2) are obtained from the germline V gene. V is cut by 8 bases and J by 3 bases, and the space between the germline ends is 17 bases. The CDR3 starts with the cysteine, ends with the phenylalanine, and has 15 residues. Of all the DNA, just the CDR3 is kept, 45 bases in frame from base 1. Of note for this clone: Its binding antigen is unknown. One base away there is no much larger clone; base qualities are not given.

Collaborating institutions collected whole blood in K2EDTA tubes following their own protocols. For TCRbeta analysis, collaborators shipped samples as frozen whole blood, isolated PBMCs, or DNA extracted from either of those sample types. The chain links TRBV7-8 with TRBJ2-1, with TRBD1 tentatively as D gene (6 bases match). The sequenced material came from peripheral blood. This receptor was obtained from a woman in her seventies with active or convalescent COVID-19. This receptor has the CDR3 CASSYTRTDYNEQFF. The DNA sequence is TGTGCCAGCTCATATACCCGGACAGACTACAATGAGCAGTTCTTC.